The next 28 T cell receptor beta chains were all read from a single sample in a study of cytomegalovirus exposure and HLA in healthy donors. The primer mix had 60 Vbeta and 13 Jbeta primers. Data came from immunoSEQ multiplex PCR; TCRdb stores just in-frame clones and leaves some out. The sample lists approximately 170,000 clones; around 78% were seen once. Sequences were obtained from PBMCs. These receptors were obtained from a woman between 35 and 50 years old in good health and CMV-seropositive.

This chain links TRBV15 with TRBJ2-6; D is unclear. The CDR3 has 12 amino acids. Germline CDR1 is LNHNV and CDR2 is YYDKDF (reference sequence). Between the trimmed V and J ends, which lost 0 bases and 10 bases, there was a span of 4 bases. CDR3 sequence (DNA): TGTGCCACCAGCAGAGATTCGAACGTCCTGACTTTC. It is translated as CATSRDSNVLTF.

CDR3 nucleotide sequence: TGTGCCAGCAGTGAAGGGGGCCACAATCAGCCCCAGCATTTT. Its translation is CASSEGGHNQPQHF. The chain links TRBV6-1 to TRBJ1-5, with a tentative D call TRBD1 (5 bases). This CDR3 is 14 amino acids long. Germline V gene lookup returns CDR1 MNHNS and CDR2 SASEGT. Trimming left V 1 base short and J 3 bases short, with 7 bases between.

Here the CDR3 DNA reads TGCGCCAGCAGCAATAGCGCCTACGAGCAGTACTTC. Translation gives CASSNSAYEQYF. The chain joins TRBV5-1 to TRBJ2-5; TRBD2 is a possible D gene (5 bases). The better agreement between TRBJ2-7 and the DNA end casts doubt on the J call. Germline loops: CDR1 SGHRS, CDR2 YFSETQ. This CDR3 has 12 residues.

This clone has more than one count but fewer than ten. The chain employs TRBV6-1 and TRBJ1-2, with TRBD1 as a possible D gene (6 bases). The germline CDR1 and CDR2 sequences are MNHNS and SASEGT. V lost 6 bases and J lost 3, with 8 bases in between. The CDR3 runs to 12 residues. DNA for the CDR3: TGTGCCAGCAGCGGACAGTACTATGGCTACACCTTC. Translated: CASSGQYYGYTF.

A single count supports this clone. The V gene is TRBV18, the J gene TRBJ1-5; 12 bases map to TRBD1. CDR1 is KGHSH, CDR2 LQKENI, per germline. J lost 5 bases, V lost 3 bases, and 5 bases had no gene match. The CDR3 is made up of 16 amino acids. CDR3 sequence reads: CASSPEGQGAYQPQHF. CDR3 nucleotide sequence: TGTGCCAGCTCACCCGAGGGACAGGGGGCTTATCAGCCCCAGCATTTT.

This clone was detected only once. This sequence joins TRBV15 and TRBJ2-1, with 13 bases matching TRBD2. CDR1 is LNHNV, CDR2 YYDKDF, per germline (reference sequence). Losses at the gene ends were 0 bases for V and 16 bases for J; bases not matched to a gene: 9. The CDR3 is made up of 15 amino acids. The CDR3: CATSRDLTSGGANFF. The DNA for the CDR3 is TGTGCCACCAGCAGAGATCTTACTAGCGGGGGGGCCAACTTCTTC.

The chain uses TRBV28 and TRBJ1-2, with 10 bases that match TRBD1. The CDR3 spans 15 residues. With 8 bases clipped from V and 7 bases from J, the junction kept 13 bases outside the gene matches. Germline CDR1 MDHEN, CDR2 SYDVKM. The CDR3 here is CASRWDRGNTVGYTF. DNA for the CDR3: TGTGCCAGCCGGTGGGACAGGGGTAATACTGTTGGCTACACCTTC.

This clone was seen only a few times. The CDR3 sequence: CASSLGAVSYEQYF. CDR3 nucleotide sequence: TGTGCCAGCAGCTTAGGTGCGGTCTCCTACGAGCAGTACTTC. V and J are TRBV7-9 and TRBJ2-7; D remains ambiguous. The CDR3 covers 14 residues. The ends were cut back, 1 base at V and 0 bases at J, with 7 bases in the middle. Looked up from germline, CDR1 is SEHNR and CDR2 is FQNEAQ (reference sequence). Based on the CDR3 plus reference TRBV7-9 and TRBJ2-7, the full variable domain is DTGVSQNPRHKITKRGQNVTFRCDPISEHNRLYWYRQTLGQGPEFLTYFQNEAQLEKSRLLSDRFSAERPKGSFSTLEIQRTEQGDSAMYLCASSLGAVSYEQYFGPGTRLTVT.

J is TRBJ1-1 and V is TRBV6-5; D perhaps matches TRBD1 (5 bases). The germline V and J ends were trimmed by 4 bases and 4 bases, with 13 bases remaining between them. CDR1 is MNHEY, CDR2 SVGAGI, per germline. This CDR3 is built from 14 residues. The CDR3 protein is CASSSRGGATEAFF. CDR3 sequence (DNA): TGTGCCAGCAGTTCCCGGGGGGGAGCCACTGAAGCTTTCTTT.

The chain recombines TRBV6-6 with TRBJ1-6; the D is unclear. This CDR3 has 12 residues. The V end was cut by 2 bases, the J end by 8 bases, with 4 bases between. The germline gives CDR1 MNHNY, CDR2 SVGAGI (reference sequence). The DNA of the CDR3 is TGTGCCAGCAGTTACCGCGATTCACCCCTCCACTTT. The encoded protein is CASSYRDSPLHF.

This sequence joins TRBV6-1 and TRBJ1-2, with D possibly matching TRBD1 (5 bases). The germline V and J ends were trimmed by 4 bases and 8 bases, with 11 bases remaining between them. The CDR3 runs 12 residues. CDR1 and CDR2 from the germline V gene are MNHNS and SASEGT. CDR3 sequence reads: CASSAGNGGYTF. In DNA, the CDR3 is TGTGCCAGCAGTGCAGGGAATGGCGGCTACACCTTC.

The CDR3 nucleotides are TGTGCCAGCAGCCTGAGGACAGGGTATATGGATGAGCAGTTCTTC. As protein: CASSLRTGYMDEQFF. The V call is TRBV7-6, the J call TRBJ2-1; TRBD1 agrees at 8 bases. The CDR3 contains 15 residues. J was trimmed by 8 bases and V by 5 bases; bases with no gene match: 11. Germline V gene sequence: CDR1 SGHVS, CDR2 FNYEAQ.

V is TRBV9 and J is TRBJ2-1; 14 bases align to TRBD2. This CDR3 is built from 15 residues. The junction had 5 bases not matched to a gene; V was cut back by 4 bases and J by 8 bases. Germline V lookup: CDR1 SGDLS, CDR2 YYNGEE. This CDR3 is CASSWTSGGWDEQFF. In DNA form, the CDR3 reads TGTGCCAGCAGCTGGACTAGCGGGGGGTGGGATGAGCAGTTCTTC.

The chain uses TRBV4-2 and TRBJ2-7; 8 bases map to TRBD1. There are 16 residues in the CDR3. J gave up 3 bases and V 0 bases, and 7 bases lay outside the gene matches. Germline V gives CDR1 LGHNA, CDR2 YNFKEQ. CDR3 nucleotides: TGTGCCAGCAGCCAAGATGGCGACAGGGGAATCTACGAGCAGTACTTC. It translates to CASSQDGDRGIYEQYF.

J is TRBJ2-1 and V is TRBV4-2; possibly TRBD2 for D (7 bases). This CDR3 has 14 residues. In germline, CDR1 is LGHNA, CDR2 YNFKEQ. Trimming left V 4 bases short and J 9 bases short, with 16 bases between. CDR3 protein: CASSPGAGEGEQFF. CDR3 in DNA: TGTGCCAGCAGCCCGGGGGCAGGGGAGGGTGAGCAGTTCTTC.

This clone was seen only a few times. The chain couples TRBV5-1 to TRBJ1-5; 7 bases fit TRBD1. The CDR3 consists of 14 residues. The trim removed 1 base at V and 3 bases at J, leaving 1 base unmatched. From germline, CDR1 is SGHRS and CDR2 YFSETQ. CDR3: CASSLTGDNQPQHF. CDR3 DNA sequence: TGCGCCAGCAGCTTGACAGGGGACAATCAGCCCCAGCATTTT.

The chain couples TRBV5-6 to TRBJ2-1, with TRBD2 identical over 10 bases. The J segment lost 6 bases and the V segment lost 3 bases, leaving 12 bases of the junction unmatched. The CDR3 runs 17 residues. Germline loops: CDR1 SGHDT, CDR2 YYEEEE. This CDR3 reads CASSYSAGGGWGNEQFF. CDR3 sequence (DNA): TGTGCCAGCAGCTATTCAGCGGGGGGGGGATGGGGCAATGAGCAGTTCTTC.

This chain connects TRBV2 to TRBJ1-4, with unresolved D. The germline gives CDR1 SNHLY, CDR2 FYNNEI. The CDR3 is 14 amino acids. V lost 1 base, J lost 7 bases, and 10 bases lay in between. The chain's CDR3 is CASSEEQLVEKLFF. CDR3 nucleotide sequence: TGTGCCAGCAGTGAAGAACAGTTAGTTGAAAAACTGTTTTTT.

The chain joins TRBV19 to TRBJ2-7; D uncertain. Germline loops: CDR1 LNHDA, CDR2 SQIVND (reference sequence). Trimming removed 6 bases from V and 0 bases from J, with 6 bases in between. CDR3 length equals 12 residues. CDR3 in DNA: TGTGCCAGTAGCGCTAGCTCCTACGAGCAGTACTTC. Translating gives CASSASSYEQYF.

The chain recombines TRBV27 with TRBJ2-1, with 12 positions matching TRBD1. Trimming removed 5 bases from V and 9 bases from J; junction bases left unmatched: 8. CDR3 length: 15 residues. Germline V gene lookup returns CDR1 MNHEY and CDR2 SMNVEV (reference sequence). The CDR3 DNA reads as TGTGCCAGCAGTCAAACCGGGACAGGGGGCATTGAGCAGTTCTTC. Translation gives CASSQTGTGGIEQFF.

V and J are TRBV18 and TRBJ1-5; 7 positions agree with TRBD1. Germline trimming cut 3 bases from V and 8 bases from J; bases unmatched to any gene: 10. CDR3 length: 15 residues. The germline gives CDR1 KGHSH, CDR2 LQKENI. For the CDR3, the DNA is TGTGCCAGCTCACCGGGTCAGGGGGACGGTAAGCCCCAGCATTTT. Protein sequence: CASSPGQGDGKPQHF.

The rearrangement joins TRBV5-1 to TRBJ2-7, with 9 bases identical to TRBD2. The CDR3 runs 14 residues. Germline lookup yields CDR1 SGHRS and CDR2 YFSETQ. J was trimmed by 6 bases and V by 4 bases; bases with no gene match: 8. The CDR3, as DNA: TGCGCCAGCAGCAAAACTAGCGGGCGAGGCGAGCAGTACTTC. Its translation is CASSKTSGRGEQYF.

The chain uses TRBV4-3 and TRBJ1-4, with D perhaps TRBD1 (6 bases). Germline values: CDR1 LGHNA, CDR2 YSLEER. V shed 7 bases and J shed 7 bases, with 22 bases lying between them. The CDR3 has 16 amino acids. The CDR3 loop reads CASTPALQGRGEKLFF. The CDR3 region has the DNA TGCGCCAGCACCCCGGCCCTACAGGGTAGAGGTGAAAAACTGTTTTTT.

The chain employs TRBV7-6 and TRBJ2-3; perhaps TRBD1 as D (6 bases). V gave up 3 bases and J gave up 2 bases, with 18 bases separating them. Germline CDR1 and CDR2: SGHVS and FNYEAQ. The CDR3 loop spans 17 amino acids. The CDR3 loop is CASSLGVTGIITDTQYF. CDR3 nucleotide sequence: TGTGCCAGCAGCTTGGGGGTAACAGGGATTATCACAGATACGCAGTATTTT.

This clone was recorded only once. The rearrangement links TRBV7-2 to TRBJ1-2, with TRBD1 identical over 9 bases. V shed 8 bases and J 3 bases; nucleotides not matched to a gene: 10. The CDR3 loop spans 15 amino acids. Germline assignment: CDR1 SGHTA and CDR2 FQGNSA. The CDR3 DNA is TGTGCCAGCTTCGACTCTTGGGACAGGGACTATGGCTACACCTTC. Protein: CASFDSWDRDYGYTF.

The chain combines TRBV28 with TRBJ2-7, with a possible D match to TRBD1 (6 bases). The germline V and J ends were trimmed by 2 bases and 2 bases, with 7 bases remaining between them. This CDR3 spans 13 amino acids. Germline assignment: CDR1 MDHEN and CDR2 SYDVKM. CDR3 protein: CASSLQGPYEQYF. The DNA for the CDR3 is TGTGCCAGCAGTTTACAGGGGCCCTACGAGCAGTACTTC.

The chain is built from TRBV5-1 and TRBJ1-1, with D possibly TRBD1 on 6 matching bases. Looked up from germline, CDR1 is SGHRS and CDR2 is YFSETQ. The CDR3 is made up of 14 amino acids. The V and J ends lost 1 base and 5 bases respectively, with 12 bases between them. DNA of the CDR3: TGCGCCAGCAGCTTGATAGGGGGAAAAACTGAAGCTTTCTTT. The encoded protein is CASSLIGGKTEAFF.

The chain combines TRBV7-3 with TRBJ2-3; TRBD2 agrees at 10 bases. Looked up from germline, CDR1 is SGHTA and CDR2 is FQGTGA. The V and J ends lost 7 bases and 1 base, in that order; junction bases with no gene match: 11. The CDR3 spans 17 residues. The CDR3, as DNA: TGTGCCAGCATCAAGAGCGGGGGGGGTCTGGGCACAGATACGCAGTATTTT. This translates into CASIKSGGGLGTDTQYF.